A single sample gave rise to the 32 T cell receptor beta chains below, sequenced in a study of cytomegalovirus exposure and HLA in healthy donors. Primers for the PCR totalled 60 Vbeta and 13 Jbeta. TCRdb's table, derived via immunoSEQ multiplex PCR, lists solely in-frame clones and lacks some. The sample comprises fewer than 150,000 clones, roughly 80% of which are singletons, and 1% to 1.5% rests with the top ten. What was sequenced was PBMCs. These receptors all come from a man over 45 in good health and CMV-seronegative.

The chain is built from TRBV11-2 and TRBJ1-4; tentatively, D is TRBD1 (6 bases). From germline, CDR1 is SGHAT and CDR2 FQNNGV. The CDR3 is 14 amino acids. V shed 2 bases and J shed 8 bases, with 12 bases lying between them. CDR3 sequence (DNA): TGTGCCAGCAGCTTATGGGGGCCGGGCGAAAAACTGTTTTTT. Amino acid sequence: CASSLWGPGEKLFF.

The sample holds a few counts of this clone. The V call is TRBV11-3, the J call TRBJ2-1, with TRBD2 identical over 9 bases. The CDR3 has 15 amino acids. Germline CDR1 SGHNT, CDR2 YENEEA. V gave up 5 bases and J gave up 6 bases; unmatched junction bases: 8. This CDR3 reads CASSERGASSNEQFF. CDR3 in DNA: TGTGCCAGCAGCGAGCGGGGGGCTAGCTCCAATGAGCAGTTCTTC.

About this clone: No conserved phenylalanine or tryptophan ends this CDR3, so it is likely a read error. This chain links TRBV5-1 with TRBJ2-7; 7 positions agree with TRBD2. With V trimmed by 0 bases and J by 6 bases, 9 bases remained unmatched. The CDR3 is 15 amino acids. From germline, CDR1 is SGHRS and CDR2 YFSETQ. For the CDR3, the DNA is TGCGCCAGCAGCTTGGGAGCGGGGTACCCTTCCGAGCAGTACCTC. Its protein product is CASSLGAGYPSEQYL.

The CDR3 DNA follows: TGTGCCACCAGCAGAAGCGGGAGCGGGGAGACCCAGTACTTC. This translates into CATSRSGSGETQYF. The V call is TRBV15, the J call TRBJ2-5; 8 nucleotides match TRBD2. Germline loops: CDR1 LNHNV, CDR2 YYDKDF (reference sequence). This CDR3 comprises 14 residues. The junction had 4 bases not matched to a gene; V was cut back by 2 bases and J by 5 bases.

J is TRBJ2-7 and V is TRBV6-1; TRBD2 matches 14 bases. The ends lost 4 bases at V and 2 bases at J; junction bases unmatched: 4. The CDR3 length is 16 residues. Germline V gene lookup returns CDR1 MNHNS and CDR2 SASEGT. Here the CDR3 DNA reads TGTGCCAGCAGTGCCTCGGGACTAGCGGGAGCCTACGAGCAGTACTTC. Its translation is CASSASGLAGAYEQYF.

CDR3 sequence: CASSTPGTGWFQETQYF. CDR3 bases: TGTGCCAGCAGTACCCCCGGGACAGGGTGGTTTCAAGAGACCCAGTACTTC. The V and J genes are TRBV28 and TRBJ2-5; 9 bases are a match to TRBD1. V lost 5 bases, J lost 2 bases, and 12 bases stayed unmatched. Germline lookup yields CDR1 MDHEN and CDR2 SYDVKM. The CDR3 is 17 amino acids.

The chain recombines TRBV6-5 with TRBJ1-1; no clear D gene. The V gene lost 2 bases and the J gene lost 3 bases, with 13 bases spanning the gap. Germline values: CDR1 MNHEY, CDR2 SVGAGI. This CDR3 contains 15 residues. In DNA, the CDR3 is TGTGCCAGCAGTTACGGCTCCGGCGGGTACACTGAAGCTTTCTTT. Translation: CASSYGSGGYTEAFF.

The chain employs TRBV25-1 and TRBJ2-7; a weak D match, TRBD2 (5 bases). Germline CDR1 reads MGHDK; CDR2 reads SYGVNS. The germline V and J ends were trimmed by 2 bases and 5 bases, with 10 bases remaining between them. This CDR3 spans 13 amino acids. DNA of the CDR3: TGTGCCAGCAGTGAAACCGGGGTCCACGAGCAGTACTTC. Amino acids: CASSETGVHEQYF.

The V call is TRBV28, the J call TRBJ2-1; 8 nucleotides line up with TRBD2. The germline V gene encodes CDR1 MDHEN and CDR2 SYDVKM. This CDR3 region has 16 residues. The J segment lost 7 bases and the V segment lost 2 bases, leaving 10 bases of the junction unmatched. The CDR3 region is CASSLGAGAASNEQFF. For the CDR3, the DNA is TGTGCCAGCAGTTTAGGAGCGGGAGCTGCGTCGAATGAGCAGTTCTTC.

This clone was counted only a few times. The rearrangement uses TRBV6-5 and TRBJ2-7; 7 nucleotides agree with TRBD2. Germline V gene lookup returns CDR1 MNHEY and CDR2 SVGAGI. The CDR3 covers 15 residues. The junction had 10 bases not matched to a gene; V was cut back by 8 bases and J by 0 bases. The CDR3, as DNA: TGTGCCAGCTCCATAGCGGGTACTAGCTCCTACGAGCAGTACTTC. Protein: CASSIAGTSSYEQYF.

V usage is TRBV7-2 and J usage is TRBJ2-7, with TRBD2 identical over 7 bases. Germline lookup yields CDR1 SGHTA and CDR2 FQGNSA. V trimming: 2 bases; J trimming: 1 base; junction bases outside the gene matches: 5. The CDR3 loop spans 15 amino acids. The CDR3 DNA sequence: TGTGCCAGCAGCTTAATCGCGGGAGTGTCCTACGAGCAGTACTTC. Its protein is CASSLIAGVSYEQYF.

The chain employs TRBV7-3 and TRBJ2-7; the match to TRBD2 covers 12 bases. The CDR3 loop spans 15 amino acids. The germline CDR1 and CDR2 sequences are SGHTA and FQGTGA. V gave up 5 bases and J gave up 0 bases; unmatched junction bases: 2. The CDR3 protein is CASSLAGGPSYEQYF. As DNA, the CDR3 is TGTGCCAGCAGCCTAGCGGGAGGGCCCTCCTACGAGCAGTACTTC.

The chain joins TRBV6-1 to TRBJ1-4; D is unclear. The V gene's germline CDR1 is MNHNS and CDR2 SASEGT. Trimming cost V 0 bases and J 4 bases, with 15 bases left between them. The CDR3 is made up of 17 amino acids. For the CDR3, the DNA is TGTGCCAGCAGTGAAGCCGTTAGTGCCGTCGGTAATGAAAAACTGTTTTTT. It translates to CASSEAVSAVGNEKLFF.

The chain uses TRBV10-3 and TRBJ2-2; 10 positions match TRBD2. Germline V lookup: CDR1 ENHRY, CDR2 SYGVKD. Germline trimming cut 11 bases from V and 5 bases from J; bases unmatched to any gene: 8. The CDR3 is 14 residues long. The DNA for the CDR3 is TGTGCCTCCCGGACTAGCGGCGGGACCGGGGAGCTGTTTTTT. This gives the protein CASRTSGGTGELFF.

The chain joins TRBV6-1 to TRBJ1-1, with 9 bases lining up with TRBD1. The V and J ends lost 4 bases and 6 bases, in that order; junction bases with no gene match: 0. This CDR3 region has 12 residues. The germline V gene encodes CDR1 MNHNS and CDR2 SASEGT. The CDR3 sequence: CASSGDRAEAFF. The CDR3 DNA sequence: TGTGCCAGCAGTGGGGACAGGGCTGAAGCTTTCTTT.

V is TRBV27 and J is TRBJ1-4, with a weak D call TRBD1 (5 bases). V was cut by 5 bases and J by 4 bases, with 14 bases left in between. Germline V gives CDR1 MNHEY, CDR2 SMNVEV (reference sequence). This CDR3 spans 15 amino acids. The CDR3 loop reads CASSPRTRSNEKLFF. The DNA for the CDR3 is TGTGCCAGCAGTCCCAGGACACGGAGTAATGAAAAACTGTTTTTT. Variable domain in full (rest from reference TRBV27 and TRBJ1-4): EAQVTQNPRYLITVTGKKLTVTCSQNMNHEYMSWYRQDPGLGLRQIYYSMNVEVTDKGDVPEGYKVSRKEKRNFPLILESPSPNQTSLYFCASSPRTRSNEKLFFGSGTQLSVL.

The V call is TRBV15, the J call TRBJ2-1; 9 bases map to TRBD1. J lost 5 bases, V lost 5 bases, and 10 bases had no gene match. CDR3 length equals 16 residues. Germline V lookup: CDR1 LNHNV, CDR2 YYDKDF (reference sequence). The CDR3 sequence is CATSGGGTGHNNEQFF. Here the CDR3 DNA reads TGTGCCACCAGCGGAGGGGGGACAGGGCACAACAATGAGCAGTTCTTC.

The CDR3 region has the DNA TGCGCCAGCAGCTTTCGCGCCGGGACAGGTTCAGATACGCAGTATTTT. Encoded protein: CASSFRAGTGSDTQYF. The chain uses TRBV5-1 and TRBJ2-3; TRBD1 aligns across 8 bases. This CDR3 contains 16 residues. The V segment lost 2 bases and the J segment 4 bases; nucleotides outside the gene matches: 9. Germline CDR1 is SGHRS and CDR2 is YFSETQ.

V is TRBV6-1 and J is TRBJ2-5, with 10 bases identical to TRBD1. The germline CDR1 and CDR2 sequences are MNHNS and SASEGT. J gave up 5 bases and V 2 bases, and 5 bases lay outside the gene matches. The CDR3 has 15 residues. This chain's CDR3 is CASSERTGGRETQYF. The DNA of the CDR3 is TGTGCCAGCAGTGAAAGGACAGGGGGTCGGGAGACCCAGTACTTC.

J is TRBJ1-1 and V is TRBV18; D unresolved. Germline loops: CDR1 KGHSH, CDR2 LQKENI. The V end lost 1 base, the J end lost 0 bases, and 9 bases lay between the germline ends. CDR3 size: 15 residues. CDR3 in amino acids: CASSPQPTVNTEAFF. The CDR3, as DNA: TGTGCCAGCTCACCACAACCTACAGTGAACACTGAAGCTTTCTTT.

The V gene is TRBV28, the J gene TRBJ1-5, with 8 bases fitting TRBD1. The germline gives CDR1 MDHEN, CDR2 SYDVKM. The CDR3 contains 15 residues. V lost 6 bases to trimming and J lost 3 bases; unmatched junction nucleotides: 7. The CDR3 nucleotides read TGTGCCAGCAGCACACAGGGGGGAAACAATCAGCCCCAGCATTTT. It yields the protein CASSTQGGNNQPQHF.

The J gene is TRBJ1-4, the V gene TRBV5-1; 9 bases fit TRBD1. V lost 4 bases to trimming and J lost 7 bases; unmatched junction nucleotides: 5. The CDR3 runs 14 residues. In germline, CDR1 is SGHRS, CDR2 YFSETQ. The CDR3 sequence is CASSQDRGGEKLFF. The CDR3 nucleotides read TGCGCCAGCAGCCAGGACAGGGGTGGTGAAAAACTGTTTTTT. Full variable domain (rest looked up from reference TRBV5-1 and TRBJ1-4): KAGVTQTPRYLIKTRGQQVTLSCSPISGHRSVSWYQQTPGQGLQFLFEYFSETQRNKGNFPGRFSGRQFSNSRSEMNVSTLELGDSALYLCASSQDRGGEKLFFGSGTQLSVL.

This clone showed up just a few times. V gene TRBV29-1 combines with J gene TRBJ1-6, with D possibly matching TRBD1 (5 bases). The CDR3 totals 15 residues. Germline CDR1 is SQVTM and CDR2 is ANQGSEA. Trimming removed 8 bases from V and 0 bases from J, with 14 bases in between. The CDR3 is CSCLQGSSYNSPLHF. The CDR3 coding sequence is TGCAGCTGCCTTCAGGGAAGCTCCTATAATTCACCCCTCCACTTT.

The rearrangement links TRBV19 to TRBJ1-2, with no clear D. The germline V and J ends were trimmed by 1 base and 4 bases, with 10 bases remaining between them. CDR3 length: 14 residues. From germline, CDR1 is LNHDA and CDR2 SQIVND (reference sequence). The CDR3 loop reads CASSIASGSYGYTF. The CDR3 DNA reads TGTGCCAGTAGTATAGCTTCGGGGAGCTATGGCTACACCTTC.

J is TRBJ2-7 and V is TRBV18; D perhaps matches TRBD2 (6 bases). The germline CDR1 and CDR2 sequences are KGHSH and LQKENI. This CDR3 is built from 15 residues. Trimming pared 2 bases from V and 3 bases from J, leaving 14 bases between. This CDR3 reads CASSPVEGSLYEQYF. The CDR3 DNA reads TGTGCCAGCTCACCAGTGGAGGGATCCCTCTACGAGCAGTACTTC.

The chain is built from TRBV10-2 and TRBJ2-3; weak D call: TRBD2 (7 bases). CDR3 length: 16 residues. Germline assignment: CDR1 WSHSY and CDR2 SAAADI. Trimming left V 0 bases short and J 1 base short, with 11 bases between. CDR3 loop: CASSESREGGTDTQYF. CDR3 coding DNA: TGCGCCAGCAGTGAGTCGAGGGAGGGGGGCACAGATACGCAGTATTTT.

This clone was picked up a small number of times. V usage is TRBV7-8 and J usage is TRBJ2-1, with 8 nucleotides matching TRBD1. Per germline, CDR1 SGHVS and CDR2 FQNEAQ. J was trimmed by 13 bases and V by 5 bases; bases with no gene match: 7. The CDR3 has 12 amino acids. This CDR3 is CASSPRDRQQFF. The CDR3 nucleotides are TGTGCCAGCAGCCCCCGGGACAGGCAACAGTTCTTC.

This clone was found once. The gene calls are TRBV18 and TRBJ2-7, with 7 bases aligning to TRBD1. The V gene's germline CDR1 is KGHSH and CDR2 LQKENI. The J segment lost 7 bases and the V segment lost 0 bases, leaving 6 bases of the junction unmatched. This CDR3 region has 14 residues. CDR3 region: CASSPPGQTREQYF. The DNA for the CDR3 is TGTGCCAGCTCACCACCGGGACAGACGCGAGAGCAGTACTTC.

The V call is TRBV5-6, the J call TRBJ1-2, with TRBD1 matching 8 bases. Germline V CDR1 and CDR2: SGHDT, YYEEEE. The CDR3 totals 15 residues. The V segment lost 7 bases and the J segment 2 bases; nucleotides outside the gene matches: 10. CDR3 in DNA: TGTGCCAGCCTGGACAGGGAAAAATTAAACTATGGCTACACCTTC. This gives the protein CASLDREKLNYGYTF.

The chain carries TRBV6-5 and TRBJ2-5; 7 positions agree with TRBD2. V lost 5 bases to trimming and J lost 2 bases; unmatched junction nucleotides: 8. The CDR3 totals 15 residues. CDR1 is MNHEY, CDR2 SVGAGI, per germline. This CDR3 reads CASSPTLAKQETQYF. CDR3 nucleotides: TGTGCCAGCAGTCCCACACTAGCGAAACAAGAGACCCAGTACTTC.

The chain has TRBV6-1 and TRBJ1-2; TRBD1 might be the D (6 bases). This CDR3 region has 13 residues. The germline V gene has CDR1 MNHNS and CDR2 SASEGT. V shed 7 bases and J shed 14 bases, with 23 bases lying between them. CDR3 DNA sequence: TGTGCCAGCAAATTCCGGGACACCATACCGAGGACCTTC. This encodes CASKFRDTIPRTF.

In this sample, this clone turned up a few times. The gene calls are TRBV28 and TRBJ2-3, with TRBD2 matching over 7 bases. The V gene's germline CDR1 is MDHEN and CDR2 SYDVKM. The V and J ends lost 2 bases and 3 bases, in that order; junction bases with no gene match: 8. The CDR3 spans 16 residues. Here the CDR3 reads CASSLLASGITDTQYF. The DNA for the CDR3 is TGTGCCAGCAGTTTACTCGCTAGCGGAATAACAGATACGCAGTATTTT.